Listed below are T cell receptor beta chains from one sample, sequenced in a study of neurological immune-mediated disorders. MiXCR was run by TCRdb on the 5' RACE reads, yielding one entry per CDR3 protein. In the table there are 15,000 to 20,000 distinct CDR3 sequences, over 8.5% of which are singletons. The sample comprised CD8+ T cells from blood. These receptor sequences come from a woman between 45 and 65 years old in good health. CDR3s include the opening cysteine and the closing phenylalanine or tryptophan. A D gene is named only where the DNA matches it firmly. The size entry is marked missing in some rows and otherwise reads once, few, many or a size class.

J | D | V | size | CDR3 | DNA
TRBJ2-7 | . | TRBV5-1 | many | CASRRDGRISSSYEQYF | TGCGCCAGCAGACGGGACGGCCGCATCTCGAGCTCCTACGAGCAGTACTTC
TRBJ1-1 | . | TRBV12-3/TRBV12-4 | many | CASSPPWDFEAFF | TGTGCCAGCAGTCCACCCTGGGACTTTGAAGCTTTCTTT
TRBJ1-3 | . | TRBV29-1 | many | CSVEGWTDSGNTIYF | TGCAGCGTTGAGGGTTGGACGGATTCTGGAAACACCATATATTTT
TRBJ1-1 | . | TRBV20-1 | once | CSTTRVDSYTEAFF | TGCAGTACTACTCGGGTTGACAGCTACACTGAAGCTTTCTTT
TRBJ2-7 | . | TRBV7-9 | many | CASSISRRQPIYEQYF | TGTGCCAGCAGCATCAGTCGGAGACAGCCGATTTACGAGCAGTACTTC
TRBJ1-2 | . | TRBV24-1 | many | CATSDRDGVYGYTF | TGTGCCACCAGTGATCGGGACGGAGTTTATGGCTACACCTTC
TRBJ2-1 | . | TRBV3-1 | many | CASSQESLRDNEQFF | TGTGCCAGCAGCCAAGAATCCCTGCGGGACAATGAGCAGTTCTTC
TRBJ2-1 | . | TRBV7-9 | many | CASSSLLTGNEQFF | TGTGCCAGCAGCTCCCTGCTCACGGGCAATGAGCAGTTCTTC
TRBJ1-2 | . | TRBV5-5 | many | CASSLTRVYGYTF | TGTGCCAGCAGCTTGACCAGGGTCTATGGCTACACCTTC
TRBJ1-1 | . | TRBV7-2 | . | CAISPPGPTNMDTEAFF | TGTGCCATCAGCCCCCCAGGACCAACGAACATGGACACTGAAGCTTTCTTT
TRBJ2-1 | . | TRBV20-1 | many | CSARVPRSGSYNEQFF | TGCAGTGCTAGAGTCCCAAGAAGCGGGTCCTACAATGAGCAGTTCTTC
TRBJ1-2 | TRBD1 | TRBV5-6 | few | CASSLGGQGLFTYGYTF | TGTGCCAGCAGCTTGGGCGGACAGGGTCTGTTTACCTATGGCTACACCTTC
TRBJ1-3 | . | TRBV4-3 | . | CASSQDRGVAGNTIYF | TGCGCCAGCAGCCAAGACAGGGGAGTAGCTGGAAACACCATATATTTT
TRBJ1-2 | TRBD1 | TRBV4-3 | many | CASSLGTGGRGYTF | TGCGCCAGCAGCCTTGGGACAGGGGGCCGTGGCTACACCTTC
TRBJ2-5 | . | TRBV5-1 | many | CASSPGTNQETQYF | TGCGCCAGCAGCCCAGGGACAAACCAAGAGACCCAGTACTTC
TRBJ2-3 | TRBD1 | TRBV6-1 | many | CASSGTGVSFGDTQYF | TGTGCCAGCAGTGGAACAGGGGTTTCCTTCGGCGATACGCAGTATTTT
TRBJ2-3 | . | TRBV28 | many | CASSFQQNTDTQYF | TGTGCCAGCAGTTTTCAACAGAACACAGATACGCAGTATTTT
TRBJ1-1 | . | TRBV12-3/TRBV12-4 | many | CASSPVVANTEAFF | TGTGCCAGCAGCCCAGTCGTTGCGAACACTGAAGCTTTCTTT
TRBJ2-7 | TRBD2 | TRBV28 | many | CASSQPPGLVSHEQYF | TGTGCCAGCAGTCAACCCCCGGGACTAGTCTCCCACGAGCAGTACTTC
TRBJ1-1 | . | TRBV5-1 | many | CASSLAIWGGGREDTEAFF | TGCGCCAGCAGCTTGGCGATTTGGGGCGGGGGGCGAGAGGACACTGAAGCTTTCTTT
TRBJ2-1 | TRBD2 | TRBV5-1 | many | CASSILSGAYNEQFF | TGCGCCAGCAGCATTCTTAGCGGGGCCTACAATGAGCAGTTCTTC
TRBJ2-1 | TRBD2 | TRBV7-2 | many | CASSLMGDSGGEQFF | TGTGCCAGCAGCTTAATGGGTGACAGCGGGGGTGAGCAGTTCTTC
TRBJ1-2 | . | TRBV7-9 | . | CASSLAVSYGYTF | TGTGCCAGCAGCTTAGCCGTATCCTATGGCTACACCTTC
TRBJ2-2 | TRBD1 | TRBV4-3 | many | CASSQDWITGGTGELFF | TGCGCCAGCAGCCAAGATTGGATTACAGGGGGAACCGGGGAGCTGTTTTTT
TRBJ2-1 | . | TRBV24-1 | many | CATRSRGAGRGDNEQFF | TGTGCCACCAGGTCCCGGGGGGCTGGACGGGGGGACAATGAGCAGTTCTTC
TRBJ2-7 | . | TRBV7-2 | many | CASSLSPGESEQYF | TGTGCCAGCAGCTTAAGCCCGGGAGAGAGCGAGCAGTACTTC
TRBJ1-5 | . | TRBV20-1 | many | CSARERASNQPQHF | TGCAGTGCTAGAGAGAGGGCCAGCAATCAGCCCCAGCATTTT
TRBJ2-3 | . | TRBV27 | few | CASSADMELDTQYF | TGTGCCAGCAGTGCCGACATGGAGCTGGATACGCAGTATTTT
TRBJ2-1 | . | TRBV7-2 | many | CASSLLGGSSSGQYNEQFF | TGTGCCAGCAGCTTACTCGGGGGGAGCTCATCAGGACAGTACAATGAGCAGTTCTTC
TRBJ2-7 | TRBD2 | TRBV20-1 | many | CSARDGAGVIYEQYF | TGCAGTGCTAGGGACGGAGCGGGGGTTATCTACGAGCAGTACTTC
TRBJ2-1 | . | TRBV20-1 | many | CSARALLEFNEQFF | TGCAGTGCTAGGGCCTTACTAGAGTTCAATGAGCAGTTCTTC
TRBJ2-3 | . | TRBV20-1 | many | CSARDLGSDTDTQYF | TGCAGTGCTAGAGATCTGGGCTCAGACACAGATACGCAGTATTTT
TRBJ2-3 | TRBD2 | TRBV27 | many | CASSLTSGSTDTQYF | TGTGCCAGCAGTCTGACTAGCGGGAGCACAGATACGCAGTATTTT
TRBJ1-1 | . | TRBV10-3 | many | CAISDPPVNTEAFF | TGTGCCATCAGTGACCCTCCAGTGAACACTGAAGCTTTCTTT
TRBJ1-4 | . | TRBV20-1 | many | CSAPHWHGATNEKLFF | TGCAGTGCCCCGCATTGGCACGGAGCAACTAATGAAAAACTGTTTTTT
TRBJ2-2 | . | TRBV28 | many | CASSSTGIAGELFF | TGTGCCAGCAGTTCAACAGGGATAGCCGGGGAGCTGTTTTTT
TRBJ2-6 | . | TRBV20-1 | many | CSARDRRVSGANVLTF | TGCAGTGCTAGAGATAGGCGGGTTTCTGGGGCCAACGTCCTGACTTTC